A selection of T cell receptor beta chains follows, all from one sample in a study of cytomegalovirus exposure and HLA in healthy donors. This table comes from immunoSEQ multiplex PCR, and its TCRdb copy is limited to in-frame clones, with some not included. The data hold about 200,000 clones, with more than 75% observed a single time. The specimen was PBMCs. The receptors were sampled from a middle-aged man in good health and CMV-seropositive. The CDR3 runs from the conserved cysteine through the conserved F or W. Fields, in order: D gene, J gene, clone size, V gene, CDR3 protein, CDR3 DNA. The D gene is left open where the match is weak. Size is stated for part of the rows, as once, few or many counts, or as a class when the clone is expanded.

NA TRBJ2-3 NA TRBV7-2 CASSLAIQGHLTDTQYF TGTGCCAGCAGCTTAGCGATACAGGGACACCTCACAGATACGCAGTATTTT
NA TRBJ2-4 once TRBV6-7 CASSHPTASTENIQYF TGTGCCAGCAGTCACCCGACAGCCTCTACCGAAAACATTCAGTACTTC
TRBD1 TRBJ1-1 NA TRBV7-3 CASSPDRVLTEAFF TGTGCCAGCAGCCCAGACAGGGTATTGACTGAAGCTTTCTTT
TRBD1 TRBJ2-1 NA TRBV5-1 CASSSWPGTDMCEQFF TGCGCCAGCAGCTCGTGGCCTGGGACAGACATGTGTGAGCAGTTCTTC
NA TRBJ1-5 NA TRBV6-5 CASSPTPRQPQHF TGTGCCAGCAGTCCGACTCCACGGCAGCCCCAGCATTTT
TRBD1 TRBJ2-5 NA TRBV29-1 CSVTTGGTETQYF TGCAGCGTGACCACAGGGGGCACGGAGACCCAGTACTTC
TRBD1 TRBJ1-1 NA TRBV19 CASSNGTGAYTEAFF TGTGCCAGTAGTAACGGGACAGGGGCCTACACTGAAGCTTTCTTT
NA TRBJ2-7 NA TRBV10-1 CASSEARGQPQYF TGCGCCAGCAGTGAGGCCCGGGGTCAACCGCAGTACTTC
NA TRBJ1-4 NA TRBV28 CASSRAGINEKLFF TGTGCCAGCAGCCGAGCAGGGATTAATGAAAAACTGTTTTTT
TRBD1 TRBJ1-1 NA TRBV5-1 CASSLSQGGSEAFF TGCGCCAGCAGCTTGAGTCAGGGGGGTTCTGAAGCTTTCTTT
TRBD1 TRBJ2-2 NA TRBV14 CASSVQGATGELFF TGTGCCAGCAGCGTTCAGGGGGCCACCGGGGAGCTGTTTTTT
NA TRBJ2-2 NA TRBV2 CASSRQDNTGELFF TGTGCCAGCAGCCGACAGGATAACACCGGGGAGCTGTTTTTT
NA TRBJ2-5 NA TRBV7-6 CASSSRETQYF TGTGCCAGCAGCTCACGGGAGACCCAGTACTTC
TRBD1 TRBJ1-1 NA TRBV7-6 CASSLAGQGAFF TGTGCCAGCAGCTTAGCCGGACAGGGGGCTTTCTTT
NA TRBJ2-1 few TRBV7-2 CASSLVGGGSSYNEQFF TGTGCCAGCAGCTTAGTGGGCGGAGGTAGCTCCTACAATGAGCAGTTCTTC
TRBD2 TRBJ2-1 NA TRBV7-9 CASSLGTSSYNEQFF TGTGCCAGCAGCTTAGGGACTAGCTCCTACAATGAGCAGTTCTTC
TRBD2 TRBJ2-7 NA TRBV30 CAWSDDGGSSYEQYF TGTGCCTGGAGTGACGACGGGGGGAGCTCCTACGAGCAGTACTTC
TRBD1 TRBJ1-1 NA TRBV9 CASSVGRAQGQARAFF TGTGCCAGCAGCGTAGGGCGGGCACAGGGGCAAGCAAGGGCTTTCTTT
TRBD2 TRBJ2-5 NA TRBV12-5 CASGSPLGLAGVETQYF TGTGCTAGTGGTTCACCTTTGGGACTAGCGGGAGTTGAGACCCAGTACTTC
TRBD1 TRBJ1-2 NA TRBV5-1 CASSSKGGSSGDGYTF TGCGCCAGCAGCTCAAAAGGGGGCAGCTCAGGCGATGGCTACACCTTC
TRBD2 TRBJ2-7 NA TRBV6-1 CASSRPGTSVYEQYF TGTGCCAGCAGTCGTCCAGGGACTAGCGTTTACGAGCAGTACTTC
NA TRBJ2-3 once TRBV7-9 CASSSNEDTQYF TGTGCCAGCAGCTCTAACGAGGATACGCAGTATTTT
TRBD1 TRBJ1-5 NA TRBV28 CASSFSRGGNQPQHF TGTGCCAGCAGTTTTAGCAGGGGGGGCAATCAGCCCCAGCATTTT
TRBD1 TRBJ1-1 NA TRBV5-1 CASSLGGQGALNAFF TGCGCCAGCAGCTTGGGGGGACAGGGGGCGTTGAATGCTTTCTTT
TRBD1 TRBJ1-2 NA TRBV18 CASSPEQGTAYGYTF TGTGCCAGCTCACCGGAACAGGGGACGGCCTATGGCTACACCTTC
NA TRBJ2-3 NA TRBV11-3 CASSFLQGNTQYF TGTGCCAGCAGCTTTCTTCAGGGAAATACGCAGTATTTT
NA TRBJ2-4 NA TRBV28 CASSSMGGLNIQYF TGTGCCAGCAGTTCAATGGGCGGGCTGAACATTCAGTACTTC
NA TRBJ1-4 few TRBV5-1 CASSLEGSEKLFF TGCGCCAGCAGCTTAGAGGGAAGCGAAAAACTGTTTTTT
NA TRBJ2-3 NA TRBV6-1 CASSGYLGASTDTQYF TGTGCCAGCAGTGGATACCTGGGGGCTAGCACAGATACGCAGTATTTT
NA TRBJ1-2 few TRBV30 CAWSVRSGYTF TGTGCCTGGAGTGTACGAAGCGGCTACACCTTC
NA TRBJ1-5 NA TRBV21-1 CASTQRGQYFYSNQPQHF TGTGCCAGCACCCAGAGAGGACAGTACTTTTATAGCAATCAGCCCCAGCATTTT
NA TRBJ2-2 NA TRBV7-2 CASSLAPGANTGELFF TGTGCCAGCAGCTTAGCTCCAGGCGCGAACACCGGGGAGCTGTTTTTT
TRBD1 TRBJ2-7 NA TRBV18 CASSPRTGQAFYEQYF TGTGCCAGCTCACCAAGGACGGGACAGGCTTTCTACGAGCAGTACTTC
NA TRBJ1-1 NA TRBV5-1 CASSPGEFMNTEAFF TGCGCCAGCAGCCCAGGGGAATTCATGAACACTGAAGCTTTCTTT
NA TRBJ2-5 NA TRBV10-2 CASSLPQGGQETQYF TGCGCCAGCAGTTTGCCCCAGGGGGGCCAAGAGACCCAGTACTTC
NA TRBJ2-1 NA TRBV29-1 CSVLQGGQFF TGCAGCGTTCTTCAGGGCGGTCAGTTCTTC
TRBD1 TRBJ2-5 NA TRBV10-1 CASSEGTGDGETQYF TGCGCCAGCAGTGAGGGGACAGGGGACGGCGAGACCCAGTACTTC
NA TRBJ2-1 NA TRBV9 CASSPPPASYYNEQFF TGTGCCAGCAGCCCCCCCCCGGCTAGCTATTACAATGAGCAGTTCTTC
TRBD1 TRBJ1-2 few TRBV5-6 CASSLKGGWGYTF TGTGCCAGCAGCTTGAAAGGGGGCTGGGGCTACACCTTC
TRBD1 TRBJ2-5 NA TRBV7-9 CASSSGGNFWGQETQYF TGTGCCAGCAGCTCAGGGGGAAATTTTTGGGGCCAAGAGACCCAGTACTTC
TRBD1 TRBJ2-3 NA TRBV6-6 CASRDRGAYTDTQYF TGTGCCAGCAGGGACAGGGGAGCGTACACAGATACGCAGTATTTT
NA TRBJ2-1 few TRBV10-3 CAIKTVLSNEQFF TGTGCCATCAAGACAGTCTTGTCCAATGAGCAGTTCTTC
TRBD1 TRBJ2-5 NA TRBV15 CATSRYGQGRETQYF TGTGCCACCAGCAGATATGGACAGGGGCGGGAGACCCAGTACTTC
NA TRBJ1-1 NA TRBV30 CAWQTGRNTEAFF TGTGCCTGGCAAACAGGGAGGAACACTGAAGCTTTCTTT
NA TRBJ1-1 NA TRBV6-4 CASRDDDRDTEAFF TGTGCCAGCAGGGATGACGACAGAGACACTGAAGCTTTCTTT
TRBD1 TRBJ2-7 NA TRBV7-9 CASSLNRAYDRASSYEQYF TGTGCCAGCAGCTTAAATAGGGCTTACGACAGGGCTAGCTCCTACGAGCAGTACTTC
NA TRBJ2-3 NA TRBV27 CASSLRVAADTQYF TGTGCCAGCAGTTTAAGGGTAGCGGCAGATACGCAGTATTTT
NA TRBJ2-7 NA TRBV29-1 CSVVGSSYEQYF TGCAGCGTTGTCGGGAGCTCCTACGAGCAGTACTTC
NA TRBJ1-1 NA TRBV10-1 CASSESGWTEAFF TGCGCCAGCAGTGAGTCCGGGTGGACTGAAGCTTTCTTT
TRBD1 TRBJ1-4 NA TRBV27 CASSPETGTEKLFF TGTGCCAGCAGTCCCGAGACAGGGACCGAAAAACTGTTTTTT
NA TRBJ2-1 NA TRBV7-9 CASSRGGGGEQFF TGTGCCAGCAGCCGCGGGGGCGGGGGTGAGCAGTTCTTC
TRBD1 TRBJ2-3 NA TRBV6-5 CASSHTGGEVGTQYF TGTGCCAGCAGTCATACAGGGGGCGAGGTCGGTACGCAGTATTTT
TRBD2 TRBJ2-7 NA TRBV6-5 CASHGGDEQYF TGTGCCTCTCACGGGGGGGACGAGCAGTACTTC